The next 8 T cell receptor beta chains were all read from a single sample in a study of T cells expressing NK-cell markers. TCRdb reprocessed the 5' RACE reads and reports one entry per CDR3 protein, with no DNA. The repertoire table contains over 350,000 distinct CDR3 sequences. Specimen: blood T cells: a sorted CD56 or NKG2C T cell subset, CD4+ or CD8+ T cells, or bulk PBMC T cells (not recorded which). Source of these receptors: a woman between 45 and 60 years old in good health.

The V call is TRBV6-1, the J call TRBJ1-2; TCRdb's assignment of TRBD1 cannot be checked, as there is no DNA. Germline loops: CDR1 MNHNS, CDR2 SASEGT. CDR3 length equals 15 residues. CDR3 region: CASSEFSGQSYGYTF.

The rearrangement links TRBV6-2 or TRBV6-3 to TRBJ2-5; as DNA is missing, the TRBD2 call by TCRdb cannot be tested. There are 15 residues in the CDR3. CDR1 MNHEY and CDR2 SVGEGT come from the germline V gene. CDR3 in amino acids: CASSPLPLKGETQYF.

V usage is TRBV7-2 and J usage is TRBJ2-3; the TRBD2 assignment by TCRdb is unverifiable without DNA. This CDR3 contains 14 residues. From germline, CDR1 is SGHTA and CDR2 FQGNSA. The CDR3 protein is CASSLEGRGDTQYF.

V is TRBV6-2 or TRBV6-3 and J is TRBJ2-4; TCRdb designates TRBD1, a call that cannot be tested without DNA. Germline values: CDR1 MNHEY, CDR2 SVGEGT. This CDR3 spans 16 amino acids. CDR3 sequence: CASSTGTVLRGYIQYF.

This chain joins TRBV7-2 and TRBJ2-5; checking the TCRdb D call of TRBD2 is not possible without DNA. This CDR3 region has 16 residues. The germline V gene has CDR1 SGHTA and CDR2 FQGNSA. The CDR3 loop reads CASSQGTSGEGETQYF.

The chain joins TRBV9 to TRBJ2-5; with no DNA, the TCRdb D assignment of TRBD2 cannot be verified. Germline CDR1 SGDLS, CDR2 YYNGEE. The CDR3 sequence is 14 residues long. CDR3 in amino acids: CASSVEGTKETQYF.

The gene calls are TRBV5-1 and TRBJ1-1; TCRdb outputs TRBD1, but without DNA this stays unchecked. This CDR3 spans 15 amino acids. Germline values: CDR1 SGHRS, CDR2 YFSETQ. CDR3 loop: CASGGTGLFSTEAFF.

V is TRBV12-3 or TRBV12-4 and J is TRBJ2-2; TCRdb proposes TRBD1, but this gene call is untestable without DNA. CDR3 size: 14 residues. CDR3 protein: CAGSPGPFTGELFF.